The rows below give T cell receptor beta chains drawn from one sample of a study of cytomegalovirus exposure and HLA in healthy donors. Profiling relied on immunoSEQ multiplex PCR, and the TCRdb table lists in-frame clones only, not all of them. This sample yields roughly 170,000 clones, of which around 80% are seen a single time; about 0.76% belongs to the top ten. Sequencing used PBMCs. The receptors originated from a woman between 18 and 29 years old in good health and CMV-seronegative. Both conserved end residues are trimmed from each CDR3.

V	J	CDR3
TRBV4-1	TRBJ2-7	ASSQGTYGGSSYEQY
TRBV10-3	-	AISDPSAEQY
TRBV7-8	TRBJ2-3	ASSFGIAGVADTQY
TRBV30	-	AWMTGSLAYEQY
TRBV28	TRBJ1-5	ASSLWVGALEPQH
TRBV19	TRBJ1-4	ASTGIGGGSNEKLF
TRBV7-8	TRBJ2-7	ASSLGGGLNEQY
TRBV5-1	TRBJ2-2	ASSPGQPNTGELF
TRBV28	TRBJ2-4	ASSLTGTGQNIQY
TRBV5-6	TRBJ2-2	ASSRPGQGATGELF